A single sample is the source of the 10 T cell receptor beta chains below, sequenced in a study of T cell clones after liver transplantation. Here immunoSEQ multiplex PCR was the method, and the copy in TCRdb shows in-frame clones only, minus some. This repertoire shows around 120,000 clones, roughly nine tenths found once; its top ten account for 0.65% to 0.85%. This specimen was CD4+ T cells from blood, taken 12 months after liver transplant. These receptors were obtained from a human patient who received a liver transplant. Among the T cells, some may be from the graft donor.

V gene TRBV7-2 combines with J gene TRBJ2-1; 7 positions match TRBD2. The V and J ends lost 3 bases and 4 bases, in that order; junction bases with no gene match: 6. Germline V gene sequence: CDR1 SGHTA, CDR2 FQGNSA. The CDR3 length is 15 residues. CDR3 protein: CASSFSSGLYNEQFF. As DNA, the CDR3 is TGTGCCAGCAGCTTTTCTAGCGGACTTTACAATGAGCAGTTCTTC.

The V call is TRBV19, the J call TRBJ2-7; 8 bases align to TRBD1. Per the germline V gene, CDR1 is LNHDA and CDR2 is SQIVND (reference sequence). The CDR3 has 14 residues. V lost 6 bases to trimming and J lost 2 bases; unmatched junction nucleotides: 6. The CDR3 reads CASSPGGQAYEQYF. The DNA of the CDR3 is TGTGCCAGTAGCCCCGGGGGACAGGCCTACGAGCAGTACTTC.

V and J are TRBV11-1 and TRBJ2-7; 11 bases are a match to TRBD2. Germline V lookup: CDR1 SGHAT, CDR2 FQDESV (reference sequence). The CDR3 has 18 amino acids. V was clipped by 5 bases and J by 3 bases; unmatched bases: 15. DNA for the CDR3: TGTGCCAGCAGCCGCACGCTTAGCGGGAGGGCCAATAACTACGAGCAGTACTTC. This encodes CASSRTLSGRANNYEQYF. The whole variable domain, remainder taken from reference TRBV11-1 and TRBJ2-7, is EAEVAQSPRYKITEKSQAVAFWCDPISGHATLYWYRQILGQGPELLVQFQDESVVDDSQLPKDRFSAERLKGVDSTLKIQPAELGDSAMYLCASSRTLSGRANNYEQYFGPGTRLTVT.

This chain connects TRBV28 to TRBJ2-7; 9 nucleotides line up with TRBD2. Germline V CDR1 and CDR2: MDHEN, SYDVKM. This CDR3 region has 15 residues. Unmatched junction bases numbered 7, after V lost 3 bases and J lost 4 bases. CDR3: CASSLSSGRVYEQYF. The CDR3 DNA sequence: TGTGCCAGCAGTTTGAGTAGCGGGAGAGTATACGAGCAGTACTTC. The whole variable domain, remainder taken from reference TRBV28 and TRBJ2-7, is DVKVTQSSRYLVKRTGEKVFLECVQDMDHENMFWYRQDPGLGLRLIYFSYDVKMKEKGDIPEGYSVSREKKERFSLILESASTNQTSMYLCASSLSSGRVYEQYFGPGTRLTVT.

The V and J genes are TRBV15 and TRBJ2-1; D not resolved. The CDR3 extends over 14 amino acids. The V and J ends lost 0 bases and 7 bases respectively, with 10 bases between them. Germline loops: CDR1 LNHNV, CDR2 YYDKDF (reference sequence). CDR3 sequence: CATSRDLRFNEQFF. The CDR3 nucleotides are TGTGCCACCAGCAGAGATTTAAGGTTTAATGAGCAGTTCTTC.

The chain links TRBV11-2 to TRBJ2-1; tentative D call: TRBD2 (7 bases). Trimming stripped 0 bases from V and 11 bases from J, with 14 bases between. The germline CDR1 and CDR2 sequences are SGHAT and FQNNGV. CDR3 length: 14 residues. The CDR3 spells CASSLEWGGTKQFF. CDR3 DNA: TGTGCCAGCAGCTTAGAGTGGGGAGGGACAAAGCAGTTCTTC.

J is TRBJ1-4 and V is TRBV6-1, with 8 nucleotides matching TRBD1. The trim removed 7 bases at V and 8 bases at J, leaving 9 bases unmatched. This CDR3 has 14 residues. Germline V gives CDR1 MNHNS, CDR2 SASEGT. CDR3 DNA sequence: TGTGCCAGCAATAGACAGGGGAATAGCGAAAAACTGTTTTTT. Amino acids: CASNRQGNSEKLFF.

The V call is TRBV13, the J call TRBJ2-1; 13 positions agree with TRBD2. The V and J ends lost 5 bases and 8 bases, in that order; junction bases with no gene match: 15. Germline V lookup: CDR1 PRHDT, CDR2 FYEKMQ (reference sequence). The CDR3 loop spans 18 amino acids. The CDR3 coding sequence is TGTGCCAGCAGCGAACCCTCTTACCGGACTAGCGGGAGTGATGAGCAGTTCTTC. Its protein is CASSEPSYRTSGSDEQFF.

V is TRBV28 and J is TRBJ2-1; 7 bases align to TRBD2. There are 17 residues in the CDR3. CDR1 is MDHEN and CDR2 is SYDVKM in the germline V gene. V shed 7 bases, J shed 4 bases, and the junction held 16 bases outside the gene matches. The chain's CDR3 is CASTDLALAEIYNEQFF. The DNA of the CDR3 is TGTGCCAGCACCGACTTAGCCCTAGCGGAGATTTACAATGAGCAGTTCTTC. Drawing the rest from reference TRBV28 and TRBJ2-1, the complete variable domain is DVKVTQSSRYLVKRTGEKVFLECVQDMDHENMFWYRQDPGLGLRLIYFSYDVKMKEKGDIPEGYSVSREKKERFSLILESASTNQTSMYLCASTDLALAEIYNEQFFGPGTRLTVL.

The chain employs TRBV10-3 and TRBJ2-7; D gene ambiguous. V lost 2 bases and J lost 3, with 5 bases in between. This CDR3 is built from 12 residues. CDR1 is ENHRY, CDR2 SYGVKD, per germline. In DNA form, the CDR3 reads TGTGCCATCAGTGAGAGGAACTACGAGCAGTACTTC. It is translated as CAISERNYEQYF.